A single sample is the source of the 7 T cell receptor beta chains below, sequenced in a study of cytotoxic CD8 clonotypes in ibrutinib-treated CLL. The table came from immunoSEQ multiplex PCR; TCRdb's copy has only in-frame clones and leaves some out. The repertoire holds 50,000 to 75,000 clones, less than 75% seen once, with about 40% in the top ten. Here the sequenced sample was PBMCs, taken after 12 months of ibrutinib treatment. Receptor source: a human donor with chronic lymphocytic leukemia.

The rearrangement links TRBV19 to TRBJ2-5, with D tentatively TRBD2 (7 bases). V was cut by 10 bases and J by 4 bases, with 13 bases left in between. This CDR3 has 12 residues. Germline V gene data show CDR1 as LNHDA and CDR2 as SQIVND (reference sequence). DNA of the CDR3: TGTGCCACCCAAAGGGGGGGAGAGACCCAGTACTTC. Protein sequence: CATQRGGETQYF.

This clone is a singleton in its sample. The chain combines TRBV7-6 with TRBJ2-2; 10 nucleotides line up with TRBD2. Germline-derived CDR1 and CDR2 are SGHVS and FNYEAQ. Trimming removed 5 bases from V and 6 bases from J; junction bases left unmatched: 9. The CDR3 runs to 16 residues. CDR3 DNA: TGTGCCAGCAGCAGTGGACTAGCGGAGGGGGCCGGGGAGCTGTTTTTT. Amino acid sequence: CASSSGLAEGAGELFF.

This chain connects TRBV5-8 to TRBJ2-5, with D hard to call. Deletions cut 5 bases from V and 5 bases from J, with 13 bases between. The germline V gene encodes CDR1 SGHTS and CDR2 YDEGEE. This CDR3 is 13 amino acids long. As DNA, the CDR3 is TGTGCCAGCAGACGGGTGGGTGGCGAGACCCAGTACTTC. It encodes CASRRVGGETQYF.

The rearrangement joins TRBV5-5 to TRBJ2-3; 16 nucleotides match TRBD2. The ends lost 4 bases at V and 4 bases at J; junction bases unmatched: 3. The CDR3 runs 16 residues. Germline values: CDR1 SGHKS, CDR2 YYEKEE (reference sequence). The CDR3: CASSRGLAGGADTQYF. For the CDR3, the DNA is TGTGCCAGCAGCCGGGGACTAGCGGGAGGGGCAGATACGCAGTATTTT.

This clone was found a few times. The CDR3 DNA follows: TGTGCAAGTCGCTTAGCGGCCGGGGGCGACTATGGCTACACCTTC. Its translation is CASRLAAGGDYGYTF. The chain carries TRBV12-2 and TRBJ1-2. TRBV12-2 counts as a pseudogene. CDR3 length equals 15 residues.

This clone was detected a few times. The gene calls are TRBV4-1 and TRBJ2-1; D call uncertain. Germline values: CDR1 MGHRA, CDR2 YSYEKL. The CDR3 is 14 amino acids. V was cut by 1 base and J by 7 bases, with 11 bases left in between. The CDR3 nucleotides read TGCGCCAGCAGCCAAGTTAGGGCACTAAATGAGCAGTTCTTC. It yields the protein CASSQVRALNEQFF.

The rearrangement uses TRBV5-1 and TRBJ2-7, with TRBD2 as a possible D gene (5 bases). CDR3 length: 15 residues. The V end lost 4 bases, the J end lost 2 bases, and 16 bases lay between the germline ends. Germline V lookup: CDR1 SGHRS, CDR2 YFSETQ. The CDR3 DNA is TGCGCCAGCAGCACTACAATAGCGCCAACCTACGAGCAGTACTTC. This encodes CASSTTIAPTYEQYF.